What follows are 16 T cell receptor beta chains derived from one specimen sequenced in a study of shared clonotypes between healthy human individuals. The naive CD8 fraction comprised CD45RO-negative cells positively selected for CCR7 and excluded terminally differentiated effector memory CD45RA+ cells. The protocol was immunoSEQ multiplex PCR, while the TCRdb copy is restricted to in-frame clones and leaves out a portion. The table has about 2 million clones, approximately 95% seen once. Sequencing was done on a sample of naive CD8+ T cells sorted from blood. The receptors shown here come from a man aged 18 to 30 in good health.

The sample holds one count of this clone. The chain recombines TRBV5-8 with TRBJ2-3; 8 bases line up with TRBD2. The CDR3 covers 14 residues. V lost 2 bases to trimming and J lost 5 bases; unmatched junction nucleotides: 4. Germline V lookup: CDR1 SGHTS, CDR2 YDEGEE. The CDR3: CASSLQREQDTQYF. CDR3 sequence (DNA): TGTGCCAGCAGCTTACAGCGGGAGCAAGATACGCAGTATTTT.

This sequence joins TRBV19 and TRBJ1-1; D may be TRBD1 (6 bases). The CDR3 covers 12 residues. CDR1 and CDR2 from the germline V gene are LNHDA and SQIVND (reference sequence). V lost 5 bases and J lost 10, with 14 bases in between. CDR3 nucleotide sequence: TGTGCCAGTAGTTCAGGGGAATTGGGAGCTTTCTTT. It encodes CASSSGELGAFF.

The gene calls are TRBV6-5 and TRBJ2-5; 11 nucleotides align to TRBD2. The V and J ends lost 6 bases and 3 bases, in that order; junction bases with no gene match: 6. The germline V gene encodes CDR1 MNHEY and CDR2 SVGAGI. CDR3 size: 15 residues. The CDR3 DNA reads TGTGCCAGCAGGCCTCTAGCGGGAGGTGAAGAGACCCAGTACTTC. It is translated as CASRPLAGGEETQYF.

The chain is built from TRBV19 and TRBJ2-7, with 8 bases that match TRBD1. After removal of 5 bases from V and 6 bases from J, the junction contained 15 bases not matched to a gene. In germline, CDR1 is LNHDA, CDR2 SQIVND (reference sequence). There are 16 residues in the CDR3. CDR3 sequence reads: CASSCAWQGASLEQYF. CDR3 nucleotide sequence: TGTGCCAGTAGTTGCGCTTGGCAGGGGGCCTCTCTCGAGCAGTACTTC.

This sequence joins TRBV4-3 and TRBJ1-1, with D tentatively TRBD1 (6 bases). Germline-derived CDR1 and CDR2 are LGHNA and YSLEER. The CDR3 has 18 residues. The germline V and J ends were trimmed by 0 bases and 0 bases, with 17 bases remaining between them. The CDR3 DNA reads TGCGCCAGCAGCCAAGATCCAGGGGACTTCGAGATGAACACTGAAGCTTTCTTT. This encodes CASSQDPGDFEMNTEAFF.

CDR3 coding DNA: TGTGCCAGCAGTTCTATAGGTGGGAACACTGAAGCTTTCTTT. This gives the protein CASSSIGGNTEAFF. The chain joins TRBV27 to TRBJ1-1; D is undetermined. The CDR3 consists of 14 residues. V gave up 4 bases and J gave up 1 base, with 10 bases separating them. CDR1 and CDR2 from the germline V gene are MNHEY and SMNVEV (reference sequence).

CDR3 coding DNA: TGTGCCAGCAGCTTGGCCGGGACAGGGGCTCACGAGCAGTACTTC. Translated, it gives CASSLAGTGAHEQYF. The chain has TRBV5-6 and TRBJ2-7; 10 bases agree with TRBD1. Germline CDR1 SGHDT, CDR2 YYEEEE. The V and J ends lost 0 bases and 5 bases, in that order; junction bases with no gene match: 5. CDR3 length: 15 residues. Full variable domain (missing parts from reference TRBV5-6 and TRBJ2-7): DAGVTQSPTHLIKTRGQQVTLRCSPKSGHDTVSWYQQALGQGPQFIFQYYEEEERQRGNFPDRFSGHQFPNYSSELNVNALLLGDSALYLCASSLAGTGAHEQYFGPGTRLTVT.

The chain couples TRBV9 to TRBJ2-2; TRBD1 is a possible D gene (5 bases). Per the germline V gene, CDR1 is SGDLS and CDR2 is YYNGEE. CDR3 length equals 16 residues. V lost 3 bases and J 2 bases, leaving 14 bases between the germline ends. The CDR3, as DNA: TGTGCCAGCAGCGCAGACAGAACAACAAACACCGGGGAGCTGTTTTTT. It codes for CASSADRTTNTGELFF.

The chain uses TRBV27 and TRBJ1-6; D remains unclear. V dropped 10 bases and J dropped 3 bases, with 10 bases sitting between them. The germline V gene encodes CDR1 MNHEY and CDR2 SMNVEV (reference sequence). CDR3 length: 13 residues. The CDR3, as DNA: TGTGCCACCACTGAGCACTATAATTCACCCCTCCACTTT. It encodes CATTEHYNSPLHF.

On this clone: Other DNA sequences from this sample encode an identical CDR3 as well. V and J are TRBV4-3 and TRBJ1-1, with D tentatively TRBD1 (6 bases). The CDR3 length is 14 residues. Trimming pared 3 bases from V and 2 bases from J, leaving 10 bases between. Germline assignment: CDR1 LGHNA and CDR2 YSLEER. The CDR3 here is CASSQRGGNTEAFF. In DNA form, the CDR3 reads TGCGCCAGCAGCCAGAGAGGGGGAAACACTGAAGCTTTCTTT.

The chain links TRBV7-9 to TRBJ2-7; D not certain. Germline V lookup: CDR1 SEHNR, CDR2 FQNEAQ (reference sequence). V shed 4 bases and J shed 0 bases, with 10 bases lying between them. The length of the CDR3 is 14 residues. The CDR3 region has the DNA TGTGCCAGCAGCTCCGAGTCCCACTCCTACGAGCAGTACTTC. Translated: CASSSESHSYEQYF. The whole variable domain, remainder taken from reference TRBV7-9 and TRBJ2-7, is DTGVSQNPRHKITKRGQNVTFRCDPISEHNRLYWYRQTLGQGPEFLTYFQNEAQLEKSRLLSDRFSAERPKGSFSTLEIQRTEQGDSAMYLCASSSESHSYEQYFGPGTRLTVT.

In this sample, this clone turned up once. J is TRBJ1-4 and V is TRBV11-2; maybe TRBD1 (5 bases). The V end lost 0 bases, the J end lost 5 bases, and 10 bases lay between the germline ends. CDR1 SGHAT and CDR2 FQNNGV come from the germline V gene. The CDR3 spans 15 residues. As DNA, the CDR3 is TGTGCCAGCAGCTTAGAACCGGGGGGGAATGAAAAACTGTTTTTT. Its translation is CASSLEPGGNEKLFF.

The rearrangement uses TRBV5-6 and TRBJ2-1, with D possibly matching TRBD2 (5 bases). CDR1 is SGHDT, CDR2 YYEEEE, per germline. Trimming took off 4 bases at V and 10 bases at J, with 9 bases between the two ends. This CDR3 has 11 amino acids. CDR3 residues: CASSEGEEQFF. The DNA of the CDR3 is TGTGCCAGCAGCGAGGGTGAGGAGCAGTTCTTC.

CDR3 DNA sequence: TGTGCCAGCAGCGTAGCGACAGGGGGCGACTATGGCTACACCTTC. Residues: CASSVATGGDYGYTF. The genes are TRBV9 and TRBJ1-2; TRBD1 matches 10 bases. The V segment lost 0 bases and the J segment 3 bases; nucleotides outside the gene matches: 2. There are 15 residues in the CDR3. The germline V gene encodes CDR1 SGDLS and CDR2 YYNGEE.

The V and J genes are TRBV5-1 and TRBJ2-3; D call uncertain. With 0 bases removed from V and 2 bases from J, the gap between germline ends came to 13 bases. CDR3 length: 16 residues. From germline, CDR1 is SGHRS and CDR2 YFSETQ. The CDR3 DNA reads as TGCGCCAGCAGCTTGGATCCAATACCCCCCACAGATACGCAGTATTTT. It is translated as CASSLDPIPPTDTQYF.

V and J are TRBV11-2 and TRBJ2-7; D may be TRBD2 (5 bases). The germline CDR1 and CDR2 sequences are SGHAT and FQNNGV. This CDR3 has 12 residues. V was trimmed by 5 bases and J by 11 bases, leaving 16 bases between them. This chain's CDR3 is CASSAMKPGKYF. The CDR3 nucleotides read TGTGCCAGCAGCGCAATGAAACCGGGGAAGTACTTC. The variable domain in full, completed from reference TRBV11-2 and TRBJ2-7, reads EAGVAQSPRYKIIEKRQSVAFWCNPISGHATLYWYQQILGQGPKLLIQFQNNGVVDDSQLPKDRFSAERLKGVDSTLKIQPAKLEDSAVYLCASSAMKPGKYFGPGTRLTVT.